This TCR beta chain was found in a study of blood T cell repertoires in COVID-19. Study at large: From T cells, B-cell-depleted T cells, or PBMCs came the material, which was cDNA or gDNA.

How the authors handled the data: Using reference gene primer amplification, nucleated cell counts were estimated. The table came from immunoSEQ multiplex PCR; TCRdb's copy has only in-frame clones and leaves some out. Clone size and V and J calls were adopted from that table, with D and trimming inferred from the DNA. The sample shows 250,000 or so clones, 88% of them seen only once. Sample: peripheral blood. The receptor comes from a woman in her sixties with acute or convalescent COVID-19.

CDR3 region: CASSLLAKETQYF. CDR3 coding DNA: TGTGCCAGCAGCCTACTAGCGAAAGAGACCCAGTACTTC. The chain couples TRBV7-2 to TRBJ2-5, with 7 bases matching TRBD2. Looked up from germline, CDR1 is SGHTA and CDR2 is FQGNSA. J gave up 3 bases and V 5 bases, and 3 bases lay outside the gene matches. This CDR3 comprises 13 residues.